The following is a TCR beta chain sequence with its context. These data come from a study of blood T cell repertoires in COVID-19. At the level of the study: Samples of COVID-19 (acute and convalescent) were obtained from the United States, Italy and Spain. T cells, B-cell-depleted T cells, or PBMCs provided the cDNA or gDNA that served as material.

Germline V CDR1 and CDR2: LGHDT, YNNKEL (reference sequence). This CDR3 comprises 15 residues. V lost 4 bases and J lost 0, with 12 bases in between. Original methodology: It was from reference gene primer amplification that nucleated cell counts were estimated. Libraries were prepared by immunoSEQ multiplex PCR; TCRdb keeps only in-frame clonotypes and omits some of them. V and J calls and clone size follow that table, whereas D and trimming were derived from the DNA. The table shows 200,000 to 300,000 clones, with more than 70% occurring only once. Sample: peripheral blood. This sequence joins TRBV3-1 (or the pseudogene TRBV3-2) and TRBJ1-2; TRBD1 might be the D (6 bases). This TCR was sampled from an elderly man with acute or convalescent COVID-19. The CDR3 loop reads CASSPWTATNYGYTF. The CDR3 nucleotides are TGTGCCAGCAGCCCGTGGACAGCCACTAACTATGGCTACACCTTC.